These 7 T cell receptor beta chains came from one sample sequenced in a study of early T cells in non-severe SARS-CoV-2 infection. From the 5' RACE reads, TCRdb called clonotypes with MiXCR, one entry per CDR3 protein. The sample shows approximately 76,000 distinct CDR3 sequences, over 13% of them seen only once. The sequenced sample was whole blood. The source is an adult who was a healthcare worker with PCR-confirmed SARS-CoV-2 infection or an uninfected control (not recorded which).

This clonotype has more than one count but fewer than ten. The chain is built from TRBV6-5 and TRBJ1-6; D remains ambiguous. The V gene's germline CDR1 is MNHEY and CDR2 SVGAGI. The V gene lost 3 bases and the J gene lost 5 bases, with 11 bases spanning the gap. The CDR3 totals 15 residues. CDR3 nucleotide sequence: TGTGCCAGCAGTTATGGAAAAAACCATAATTCACCCCTCCACTTT. Protein sequence: CASSYGKNHNSPLHF.

This clonotype was detected many times. The chain has TRBV6-1 and TRBJ1-1; D might be TRBD1 (5 bases). Looked up from germline, CDR1 is MNHNS and CDR2 is SASEGT. The CDR3 runs 13 residues. V gave up 9 bases and J gave up 6 bases, with 17 bases separating them. The CDR3 DNA reads TGTGCCAGTACCGTTCTGAGGGGCTCTGAAGCTTTCTTT. Translation gives CASTVLRGSEAFF.

This clonotype was seen only a few times. This chain uses TRBV7-3 with TRBJ2-1, with D possibly called TRBD1 or TRBD2 (5 bases each). Germline CDR1 reads SGHTA; CDR2 reads FQGTGA. The V end lost 5 bases, the J end lost 6 bases, and 14 bases lay between the germline ends. The CDR3 extends over 14 amino acids. The CDR3 coding sequence is TGTGCCAGCAGCGTATCGGGGCCCACCAATGAGCAGTTCTTC. Encoded protein: CASSVSGPTNEQFF. The whole variable domain, filled in from reference TRBV7-3 and TRBJ2-1, reads GAGVSQTPSNKVTEKGKYVELRCDPISGHTALYWYRQSLGQGPEFLIYFQGTGAADDSGLPNDRFFAVRPEGSVSTLKIQRTERGDSAVYLCASSVSGPTNEQFFGPGTRLTVL.

This clonotype was counted many times. The V gene is TRBV29-1, the J gene TRBJ1-2; TRBD1 matches 7 bases. The CDR3 extends over 12 amino acids. Germline V gene data show CDR1 as SQVTM and CDR2 as ANQGSEA. J gave up 8 bases and V 7 bases, and 10 bases lay outside the gene matches. CDR3 DNA: TGCAGCGGGGGACAGTGGCCGCAGGGCTACACCTTC. This sequence encodes CSGGQWPQGYTF. The whole variable domain, remainder taken from reference TRBV29-1 and TRBJ1-2, is SAVISQKPSRDICQRGTSLTIQCQVDSQVTMMFWYRQQPGQSLTLIATANQGSEATYESGFVIDKFPISRPNLTFSTLTVSNMSPEDSSIYLCSGGQWPQGYTFGSGTRLTVV.

The chain's CDR3 is CATSGPSAGPRETQYF. In DNA, the CDR3 is TGTGCCACCAGCGGCCCCTCGGCAGGCCCCCGGGAGACCCAGTACTTC. This chain joins TRBV15 and TRBJ2-5; no clear D. CDR3 length equals 16 residues. Germline CDR1 is LNHNV and CDR2 is YYDKDF (reference sequence). Trimming took off 5 bases at V and 5 bases at J, with 21 bases between the two ends.

On this clonotype itself: A junction end diverges from the germline sequence, so it may reflect a read error. The rearrangement uses TRBV29-1 and TRBJ1-1; 11 bases fit TRBD1. The germline V gene encodes CDR1 SQVTM and CDR2 ANQGSEA. The CDR3 consists of 13 residues. The CDR3 protein is CSDGTGGATVAFF. The CDR3 DNA sequence: TGCAGCGACGGGACAGGGGGGGCCACTGTAGCTTTCTTT.

This clonotype has just a few counts. J is TRBJ2-7 and V is TRBV20-1; D is uncertain. This CDR3 is 16 amino acids long. The germline CDR1 and CDR2 sequences are DFQATT and SNEGSKA (reference sequence). V lost 6 bases and J 0 bases, leaving 21 bases between the germline ends. CDR3 DNA: TGCAGTGCCGCGGCGGCCCCGGAGACCGCCTCCTACGAGCAGTACTTC. It yields the protein CSAAAAPETASYEQYF.